These T cell receptor beta chains were read from a single sample in a study of a mutant IDH1 vaccine in newly diagnosed glioma. What these receptors recognize is not known. Data came from immunoSEQ multiplex PCR; TCRdb stores just in-frame clones and leaves some out. The sample lists approximately 44,000 clones, less than 80% seen once, with 10% to 15% in the top ten. Source: PBMCs, taken from a glioma patient whose treatment included an IDH1 peptide vaccine. These receptors were taken from a man in his forties with glioma. Each CDR3 is given with its conserved first and last residue. The order of the fields is J gene, V gene, D gene, clone size, CDR3 DNA, CDR3 protein. The D gene is left open where the match is weak. Expanded clones are given a class, and other clones once, few, many or no size at all.

TRBJ2-1 | TRBV29-1 | TRBD2 | NA | TGCAGCGTTGAACAGTTGAGGGAGGGCCGGAATGAGCAGTTCTTC | CSVEQLREGRNEQFF
TRBJ1-2 | TRBV25-1 | NA | NA | TGTGCCAGCAGTGAAGACTACAGTGATCTGGGCTACACCTTC | CASSEDYSDLGYTF
TRBJ2-3 | TRBV7-2 | NA | once | TGTGCCAGCAGACTATACGCGGGCAACACAGATACGCAGTATTTT | CASRLYAGNTDTQYF
TRBJ1-1 | TRBV19 | TRBD1 | few | TGTGCCAGTAGTATAGGACTCTGGACAGGTGGGGGCATGAACACTGAAGCTTTCTTT | CASSIGLWTGGGMNTEAFF
TRBJ1-3 | TRBV19 | TRBD1 | few | TGTGCCAGTAGTACCCGGGACAGGCTTCTAACCATATATTTT | CASSTRDRLLTIYF
TRBJ2-1 | TRBV10-3 | NA | NA | TGTGCCATCAGTGAGGCGGAGGACTACAATGAGCAGTTCTTC | CAISEAEDYNEQFF
TRBJ2-5 | TRBV11-2 | NA | NA | TGTGCCAGCAGTGGGGGACTTCAAGAGACCCAGTACTTC | CASSGGLQETQYF
TRBJ2-5 | TRBV5-1 | TRBD1 | NA | TGCGCCAGCAGCTTGTCCAGGGGGCCCCAAGAGACCCAGTACTTC | CASSLSRGPQETQYF
TRBJ1-1 | TRBV10-3 | NA | NA | TGTGCCATCAGCGAGGGGCCAGGGGTCGGGACTGAAGCTTTCTTT | CAISEGPGVGTEAFF
TRBJ2-2 | TRBV14 | NA | NA | TGTGCCAGCAGCCAAGATCGGGGGAGCGCCGGGGAGCTGTTTTTT | CASSQDRGSAGELFF
TRBJ1-3 | TRBV7-9 | NA | many | TGTGCCAGCAGTCGTACGACAGTCTCTGGAAACACCATATATTTT | CASSRTTVSGNTIYF
TRBJ2-6 | TRBV9 | NA | NA | TGTGCCAGCAGCGTATCAGGGCAGATTGGGGCCAACGTCCTGACTTTC | CASSVSGQIGANVLTF
TRBJ2-7 | TRBV10-2 | NA | NA | TGCGCCAGCAGTTACAGGGATGGGGAGCAGTACTTC | CASSYRDGEQYF
TRBJ2-1 | TRBV6-6 | TRBD2 | NA | TGTGCCAGCAGAGATAATAGCGGGACGTACAATGAGCAGTTCTTC | CASRDNSGTYNEQFF
TRBJ2-1 | TRBV5-1 | TRBD1 | NA | TGCGCCAGCAGCTCACAGGGGGCGTACAATGAGCAGTTCTTC | CASSSQGAYNEQFF
TRBJ1-1 | TRBV5-6 | NA | NA | TGTGCCAGCAGTTTACGACGGAGGAACACTGAAGCTTTCTTT | CASSLRRRNTEAFF
TRBJ2-3 | TRBV4-3 | NA | NA | TGCGCCAGCAGCCAAGATACCTGGGGAGATACGCAGTATTTT | CASSQDTWGDTQYF
TRBJ2-7 | TRBV6-5 | TRBD1 | NA | TGTGCCAGCAGTCGTACCGGGACAGGGGACTACGAGCAGTACTTC | CASSRTGTGDYEQYF
TRBJ1-2 | TRBV5-1 | TRBD1 | NA | TGCGCCAGCAGCGGCGACCCCGGGACAGCCTATGGCTACACCTTC | CASSGDPGTAYGYTF
TRBJ2-5 | TRBV7-9 | NA | NA | TGTGCCAGCAGGAAAGGGGGTTCCAGGGGGACCCAGTACTTC | CASRKGGSRGTQYF
TRBJ1-1 | TRBV11-2 | NA | NA | TGTGCCAGCAGCTTGGGGCGGACCACTGAAGCTTTCTTT | CASSLGRTTEAFF
TRBJ2-7 | TRBV18 | TRBD1 | NA | TGTGCCAGCTCGTACCGGGACAGGGTATACGAGCAGTACTTC | CASSYRDRVYEQYF
TRBJ2-5 | TRBV9 | NA | few | TGTGCCAGCAGTCTTATAGCGGACCAAGAGACCCAGTACTTC | CASSLIADQETQYF
TRBJ1-4 | TRBV5-1 | NA | NA | TGCGCCAGCAGCTTGGCAGGTCCCAGGGCAAATGAAAAACTGTTTTTT | CASSLAGPRANEKLFF
TRBJ1-1 | TRBV9 | NA | few | TGTGCCAGCACACACAGCCTGAACACTGAAGCTTTCTTT | CASTHSLNTEAFF
TRBJ2-2 | TRBV6-1 | TRBD1 | few | TGTGCCAGCAGTGCCTCGGGGACAGGGCACACCGGGGAGCTGTTTTTT | CASSASGTGHTGELFF
TRBJ2-5 | TRBV19 | TRBD2 | NA | TGTGCCAGTAGTATGGTCGGACTAGCGGGAGAGACCCAGTACTTC | CASSMVGLAGETQYF
TRBJ2-4 | TRBV10-1 | TRBD1 | NA | TGCGCCAGCAGTGAGCAGGGGACAGGTGGGAAAAACATTCAGTACTTC | CASSEQGTGGKNIQYF
TRBJ1-3 | TRBV6-6 | NA | NA | TGTGCCAGCAGTTCCCCTGACAGGCCCGGAAACACCATATATTTT | CASSSPDRPGNTIYF
TRBJ2-3 | TRBV30 | TRBD2 | NA | TGTGCCTGGAGCGGCACCGGGACTAGCCTTTTATTTAGCACAGATACGCAGTATTTT | CAWSGTGTSLLFSTDTQYF
TRBJ1-4 | TRBV4-1 | NA | NA | TGCGCCAGCAGCCAAGATTGGAGGGTTGCAACTAATGAAAAACTGTTTTTT | CASSQDWRVATNEKLFF
TRBJ1-6 | TRBV27 | TRBD1 | NA | TGTGCCAGCAATACTAAGCAGACAGGGGCCTATTCACCCCTCCACTTT | CASNTKQTGAYSPLHF
TRBJ1-2 | TRBV5-6 | NA | medium-sized | TGTGCCAGCAGCTGGGCAGGGTTAAGAGGTGGTGGGGGCTACACCTTC | CASSWAGLRGGGGYTF
TRBJ2-1 | TRBV30 | NA | NA | TGTGCCTTAAGAAGGTGGCTAGTCTTCGACAATGAGCAGTTCTTC | CALRRWLVFDNEQFF